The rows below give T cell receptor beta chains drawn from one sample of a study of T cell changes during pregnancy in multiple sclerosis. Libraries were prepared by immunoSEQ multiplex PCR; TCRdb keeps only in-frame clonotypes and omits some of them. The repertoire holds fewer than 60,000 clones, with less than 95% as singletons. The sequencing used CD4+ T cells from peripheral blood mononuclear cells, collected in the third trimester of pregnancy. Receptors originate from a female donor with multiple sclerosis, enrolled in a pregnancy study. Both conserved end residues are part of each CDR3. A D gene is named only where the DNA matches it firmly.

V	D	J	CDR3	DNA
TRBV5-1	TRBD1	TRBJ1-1	CASRADRGRGTEAFF	TGCGCCAGCAGGGCCGACAGGGGGCGCGGAACTGAAGCTTTCTTT
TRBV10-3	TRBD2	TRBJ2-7	CAISSKREAAYEQYF	TGTGCCATCAGTTCAAAGCGGGAGGCCGCGTACGAGCAGTACTTC
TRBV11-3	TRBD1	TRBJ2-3	CASSLETGTGDTDTQYF	TGTGCCAGCAGCTTAGAAACCGGGACAGGGGACACAGATACGCAGTATTTT
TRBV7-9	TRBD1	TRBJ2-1	CASSAGTALGVEQFF	TGTGCCAGCAGCGCCGGGACAGCCCTGGGCGTGGAGCAGTTCTTC
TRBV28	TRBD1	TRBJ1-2	CASSPGTVNNGYTF	TGTGCCAGCAGTCCCGGGACAGTGAACAATGGCTACACCTTC
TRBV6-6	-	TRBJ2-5	CASKLYETQYF	TGTGCCAGCAAACTCTATGAGACCCAGTACTTC
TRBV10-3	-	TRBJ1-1	CAINGPLQGNTEAFF	TGTGCCATCAACGGGCCCTTACAGGGGAACACTGAAGCTTTCTTT
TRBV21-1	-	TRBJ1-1	CASSKAGHFYTEAFF	TGTGCCAGCAGCAAAGCGGGACACTTTTACACTGAAGCTTTCTTT
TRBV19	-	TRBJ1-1	CASSSKPLEWILNTEAFF	TGTGCCAGTAGCTCAAAGCCCTTGGAGTGGATCTTGAACACTGAAGCTTTCTTT
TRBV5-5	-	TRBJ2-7	CASSLLDRFSYEQYF	TGTGCCAGCAGCTTGCTGGACAGATTTTCCTACGAGCAGTACTTC
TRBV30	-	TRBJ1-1	CAWSQARNTEAFF	TGTGCCTGGAGTCAGGCCCGGAACACTGAAGCTTTCTTT